These 12 T cell receptor beta chains originate from one sample sequenced in a study of T cells after yellow fever vaccination. TCRdb re-called the 5' RACE reads through MiXCR, storing one row per CDR3 protein. The sample includes 300,000 or so distinct CDR3 sequences, about 7.8% seen only once; the top ten take roughly 18%. The source material was PBMCs, sampled about 49 days after the first yellow fever vaccination. The receptors were sampled from a man between 18 and 35 years old who received the YFV17D yellow fever vaccine.

V is TRBV25-1 and J is TRBJ2-3; D call uncertain. V lost 6 bases to trimming and J lost 2 bases, with 12 bases between them. In germline, CDR1 is MGHDK, CDR2 SYGVNS. This CDR3 region has 14 residues. The CDR3 is CASSHTDLTDTQYF. Here the CDR3 DNA reads TGTGCCAGCAGCCACACGGATCTCACAGATACGCAGTATTTT.

This chain uses TRBV18 with TRBJ1-6, with TRBD1 identical over 8 bases. V lost 6 bases, J lost 7 bases, and 11 bases stayed unmatched. The CDR3 sequence is 16 residues long. The germline V gene has CDR1 KGHSH and CDR2 LQKENI. Here the CDR3 reads CASSPRTGPGNSPLHF. The CDR3, as DNA: TGTGCCAGCTCCCCCAGGACAGGGCCGGGAAATTCACCCCTCCACTTT. Combining the CDR3 with reference TRBV18 and TRBJ1-6 gives the whole variable domain NAGVMQNPRHLVRRRGQEARLRCSPMKGHSHVYWYRQLPEEGLKFMVYLQKENIIDESGMPKERFSAEFPKEGPSILRIQQVVRGDSAAYFCASSPRTGPGNSPLHFGNGTRLTVT.

This clonotype was seen a few times. J is TRBJ2-3 and V is TRBV7-9; 13 bases are a match to TRBD2. Germline V gene sequence: CDR1 SEHNR, CDR2 FQNEAQ (reference sequence). The CDR3 runs to 16 residues. V dropped 6 bases and J dropped 7; count of bases not matched to a gene: 10. CDR3 nucleotide sequence: TGTGCCAGCAGTCCGCACGGGACTAGCGGGGACTATACGCAGTATTTT. As protein: CASSPHGTSGDYTQYF.

The sample holds a few counts of this clonotype. The chain has TRBV5-5 and TRBJ2-4; D is unresolved. The CDR3 has 17 amino acids. The germline V and J ends were trimmed by 0 bases and 0 bases, with 13 bases remaining between them. Germline values: CDR1 SGHKS, CDR2 YYEKEE (reference sequence). CDR3 nucleotide sequence: TGTGCCAGCAGCTTGGGGGCACTCCAGCTAGCCAAAAACATTCAGTACTTC. Amino acids: CASSLGALQLAKNIQYF.

Here the CDR3 reads CSARDTLAVEETQYF. CDR3 in DNA: TGCAGTGCTAGAGACACACTAGCCGTTGAAGAGACCCAGTACTTC. The V gene is TRBV20-1, the J gene TRBJ2-5, with D possibly being TRBD2 (6 bases). The V and J ends lost 0 bases and 3 bases respectively, with 14 bases between them. The CDR3 loop spans 15 amino acids. Germline V gene sequence: CDR1 DFQATT, CDR2 SNEGSKA (reference sequence).

The J gene is TRBJ1-6, the V gene TRBV7-9, with D uncertain. Trimming took off 3 bases at V and 7 bases at J, with 10 bases between the two ends. The CDR3 runs 14 residues. Germline assignment: CDR1 SEHNR and CDR2 FQNEAQ (reference sequence). CDR3 sequence: CASSFRAPNSPLHF. Written as DNA, the CDR3 is TGTGCCAGCAGCTTTAGGGCCCCCAATTCACCCCTCCACTTT.

J is TRBJ2-3 and V is TRBV5-1; the match to TRBD2 covers 8 bases. The CDR3 is made up of 15 amino acids. Trimming at V came to 4 bases and at J to 6 bases, leaving 10 bases not matched to a gene. The germline CDR1 and CDR2 sequences are SGHRS and YFSETQ. DNA of the CDR3: TGCGCCAGCAGCCTCGGGACTAGTATGTCGGATACGCAGTATTTT. It specifies CASSLGTSMSDTQYF.

The chain links TRBV5-1 to TRBJ2-2, with 10 nucleotides matching TRBD1. The V segment lost 4 bases and the J segment 2 bases; nucleotides outside the gene matches: 5. The germline CDR1 and CDR2 sequences are SGHRS and YFSETQ. The CDR3 runs 16 residues. The CDR3 DNA reads as TGCGCCAGCAGCCGGACAGGGGGGGATAACACCGGGGAGCTGTTTTTT. Amino acid sequence: CASSRTGGDNTGELFF.

This sequence joins TRBV30 and TRBJ1-5, with 9 bases identical to TRBD1. V lost 4 bases to trimming and J lost 1 base; unmatched junction nucleotides: 5. The CDR3 is 15 amino acids. Germline-derived CDR1 and CDR2 are GTSNPN and SVGIG (reference sequence). CDR3 residues: CAWNLGQGSNQPQHF. CDR3 DNA sequence: TGTGCCTGGAACCTTGGACAGGGGAGCAATCAGCCCCAGCATTTT.

V usage is TRBV6-5 and J usage is TRBJ2-4; no firm D call. The ends were cut back, 4 bases at V and 0 bases at J, with 13 bases in the middle. Germline lookup yields CDR1 MNHEY and CDR2 SVGAGI. This CDR3 region has 16 residues. CDR3 in amino acids: CASSFHPTLAKNIQYF. The CDR3 region has the DNA TGTGCCAGCAGTTTCCACCCTACCCTAGCCAAAAACATTCAGTACTTC.

The chain has TRBV28 and TRBJ2-3; 13 nucleotides agree with TRBD2. The CDR3 length is 17 residues. Per the germline V gene, CDR1 is MDHEN and CDR2 is SYDVKM. After removal of 2 bases from V and 2 bases from J, the junction contained 4 bases not matched to a gene. CDR3 DNA sequence: TGTGCCAGCAGTTTAACGGGACTAGCGGGGATCACAGATACGCAGTATTTT. It specifies CASSLTGLAGITDTQYF.

The chain has TRBV20-1 and TRBJ2-6; TRBD1 matches 7 bases. This CDR3 is built from 15 residues. CDR1 and CDR2 (germline): DFQATT, SNEGSKA (reference sequence). The junction had 4 bases not matched to a gene; V was cut back by 2 bases and J by 3 bases. This chain's CDR3 is CSARPTGVGANVLTF. As DNA, the CDR3 is TGCAGTGCTAGACCAACAGGGGTTGGGGCCAACGTCCTGACTTTC.